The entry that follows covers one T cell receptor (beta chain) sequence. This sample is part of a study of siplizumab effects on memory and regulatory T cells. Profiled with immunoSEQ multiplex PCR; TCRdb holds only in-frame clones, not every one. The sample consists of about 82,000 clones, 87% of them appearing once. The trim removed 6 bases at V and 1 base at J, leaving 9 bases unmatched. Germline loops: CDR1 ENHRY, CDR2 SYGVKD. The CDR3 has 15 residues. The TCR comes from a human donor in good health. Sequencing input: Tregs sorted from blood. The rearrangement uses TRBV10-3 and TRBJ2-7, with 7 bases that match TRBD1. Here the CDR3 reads CAIRSQGLLSYEQYF. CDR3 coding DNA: TGTGCCATCAGATCACAGGGGCTCCTGTCCTACGAGCAGTACTTC.